This T cell receptor beta chain was sequenced during a study of OX40 agonist ivuxolimab in advanced cancers. Overall study context: Partial responses, seen in three patients, involved one hepatocellular carcinoma and two cutaneous melanomas.

Repertoires were generated with immunoSEQ multiplex PCR, while TCRdb's copy carries only in-frame clones and drops some. The sample carries 60,000 or so clones, about 90% recorded once. Trimming took off 5 bases at V and 2 bases at J, with 15 bases between the two ends. Germline V gene sequence: CDR1 GTSNPN, CDR2 SVGIG (reference sequence). The CDR3 runs to 14 residues. Autoimmune disease history or systemic immunosuppression barred patients. This specimen was CD4+ or CD8+ T cells sorted from blood, taken in a trial of the OX40 agonist ivuxolimab. The chain couples TRBV30 to TRBJ1-1; D gene unclear. The receptor's source is an adult with an advanced solid tumor such as melanoma, head and neck, liver or kidney cancer. The CDR3 DNA follows: TGTGCCTGGTCTCACGAATGGGGAAACACTGAAGCTTTCTTT. Amino acids: CAWSHEWGNTEAFF.